This T cell receptor beta chain was sequenced for a study of blood T cell repertoires in COVID-19 (dated by TCRdb to the early 2020s). Regarding the research as a whole: Samples from collaborators originated in the United States, Italy and Spain and spanned both the acute and convalescent phases of COVID-19. The repertoires were released in a freely available public database intended as a resource for research on the immune response to SARS-CoV-2. The material from the prospective study consisted of cDNA or gDNA derived from T cells, B-cell-depleted T cells, or PBMCs. Sample metadata almost always included a de-identified subject ID, COVID-19 status, age in years and sex. Where HLA class I and class II types were available, the types were taken from metadata supplied by the sample provider, not from assay-based typing. Subjects who had been exposed to COVID-19, were actively infected with it, or had recovered from it provided the deeply sampled blood TCRbeta repertoires that made up the dataset. The samples were drawn from the first 160 participants of the ongoing ImmuneRACE study and from some 1,300 subjects provided by 6 global collaborators.

TCRbeta CDR3 regions were amplified from genomic DNA using the immunoSEQ Assay, a bias-controlled multiplex PCR. The original pipeline was this. Within the assay, amplification of reference gene primers was used to estimate how many nucleated cells each sample contained. Sequence reads were collapsed and filtered to measure the absolute abundance of every unique TCRbeta CDR3 rearrangement. For each sample, productive Simpson clonality was calculated by taking the square root of Simpson's diversity index across productive rearrangements. TCRdb carries this immuneACCESS record with in-frame sequences only. Its versions omit some clonotypes, under half of them owing to an unresolved V gene in the studies checked, with the rest unexplained. The V and J calls and the clone size are those of that table, but D and trimming were determined from the DNA. This sample has approximately 69,000 clones in its table, and roughly 82% of those were observed once. The top ten clones comprise approximately 1.7% of the sample.

The collaborating institutions used their own protocols to collect whole blood in K2EDTA tubes. For TCRbeta analysis, collaborator samples were shipped as frozen whole blood, as isolated PBMCs, or as DNA extracted from either sample type. Comments on this clone: This receptor's antigen is unknown. No clone much larger than this one lies a single base away; base qualities are absent.

What the work shows at the level of the full study, not this receptor alone: The quantity of clinical and demographic metadata differed by source and by participant and was supplied without curation.

Reading from cysteine to phenylalanine, the CDR3 counts 15 amino acids. Only CDR3 DNA is held: 45 bases, read in frame from base 1. The germline V and J ends show losses of 7 bases and 7 bases respectively, and no gene match explains 10 bases of the junction. CDR1 and CDR2, per the germline V gene, are MDHEN and SYDVKM. The sequence is built from TRBV28 and TRBJ1-4, with 9 central nucleotides matching TRBD1. Sequences were obtained from peripheral blood. The TCR comes from a woman aged 60 to 75 with acute or convalescent COVID-19. The nucleotides are TGTGCCAGCAAAATGGCGGACAGGGGTTTTGAAAAACTGTTTTTT. It codes for CASKMADRGFEKLFF.